Listed here is a single TCR beta chain. Its antigen is not identified. This entry belongs to a study of T cells after posttransplantation cyclophosphamide. The V gene end was trimmed by 3 bases and the J gene end by 7 bases; junction bases not matched to a gene: 8. CDR1 and CDR2 from the germline V gene are MNHEY and SVGAGI. CDR3 length: 16 amino acids. Cells defined as naive were viable CD3+CD4+ or CD3+CD8+ and CCR7+CD45RA+CD45RO-CD95-CD27+CD28+. Peripheral blood was collected from the related graft donor on the marrow donation day. Study-level findings and limits: TRB clonality was highly associated with recipient CMV seropositivity and reactivation. Tissue-infiltrating T cells from skin or gut overlapped little with blood T cells. Later blood repertoires were often dominated by clones from the donor CD8+ memory compartment.

Sequencing used immunoSEQ multiplex PCR; TCRdb keeps in-frame clones, though not all of them. The sample consists of 9,500 to 10,000 clones, about 98% of them appearing once. Specimen: naive CD4+ T cells sorted from PBMCs. The chain is built from TRBV6-5 and TRBJ2-2; 10 positions agree with TRBD1. The TCR was taken from a woman aged 55-70 years in good health, CMV-negative, and a related stem cell transplant donor. The CDR3 region has the DNA TGTGCCAGCAGTTATCCTTGGACAGGGGGTCACGGGGAGCTGTTTTTT. Translating it yields CASSYPWTGGHGELFF.